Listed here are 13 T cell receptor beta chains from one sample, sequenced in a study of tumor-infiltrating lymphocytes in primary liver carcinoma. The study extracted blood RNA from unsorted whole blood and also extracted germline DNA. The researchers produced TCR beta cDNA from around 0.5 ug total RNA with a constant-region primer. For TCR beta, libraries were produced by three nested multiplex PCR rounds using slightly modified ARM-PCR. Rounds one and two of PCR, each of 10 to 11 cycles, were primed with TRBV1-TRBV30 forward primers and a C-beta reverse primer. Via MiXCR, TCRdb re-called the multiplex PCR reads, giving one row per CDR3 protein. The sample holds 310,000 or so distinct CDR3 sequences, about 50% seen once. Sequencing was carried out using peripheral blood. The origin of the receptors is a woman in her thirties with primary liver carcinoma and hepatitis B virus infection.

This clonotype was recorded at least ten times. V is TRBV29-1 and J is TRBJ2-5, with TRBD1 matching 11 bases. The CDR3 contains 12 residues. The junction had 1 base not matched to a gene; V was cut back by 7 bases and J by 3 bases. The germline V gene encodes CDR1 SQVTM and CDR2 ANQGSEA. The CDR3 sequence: CSGTGGEETQYF. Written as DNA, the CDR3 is TGCAGCGGGACAGGGGGCGAAGAGACCCAGTACTTC.

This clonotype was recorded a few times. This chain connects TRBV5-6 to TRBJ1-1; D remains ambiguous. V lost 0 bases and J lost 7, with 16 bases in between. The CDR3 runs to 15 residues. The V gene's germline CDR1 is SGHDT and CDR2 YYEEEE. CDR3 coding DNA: TGTGCCAGCAGCTTGGGACTGGGTAGCAAAGGTGAAGCTTTCTTT. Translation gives CASSLGLGSKGEAFF.

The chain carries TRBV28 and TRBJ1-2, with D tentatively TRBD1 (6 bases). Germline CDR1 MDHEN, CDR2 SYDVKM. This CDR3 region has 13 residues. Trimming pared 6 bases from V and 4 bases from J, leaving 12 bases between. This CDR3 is CASRPDSFYGYTF. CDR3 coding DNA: TGTGCCAGCAGGCCGGACAGCTTCTATGGCTACACCTTC.

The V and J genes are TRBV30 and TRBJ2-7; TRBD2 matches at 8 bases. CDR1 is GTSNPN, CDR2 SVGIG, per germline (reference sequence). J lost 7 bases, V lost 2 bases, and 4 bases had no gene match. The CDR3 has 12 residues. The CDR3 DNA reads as TGTGCCTGGAGTACGGGAGGGCGGGAGCAGTACTTC. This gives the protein CAWSTGGREQYF. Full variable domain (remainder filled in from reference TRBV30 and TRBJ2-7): SQTIHQWPATLVQPVGSPLSLECTVEGTSNPNLYWYRQAAGRGLQLLFYSVGIGQISSEVPQNLSASRPQDRQFILSSKKLLLSDSGFYLCAWSTGGREQYFGPGTRLTVT.

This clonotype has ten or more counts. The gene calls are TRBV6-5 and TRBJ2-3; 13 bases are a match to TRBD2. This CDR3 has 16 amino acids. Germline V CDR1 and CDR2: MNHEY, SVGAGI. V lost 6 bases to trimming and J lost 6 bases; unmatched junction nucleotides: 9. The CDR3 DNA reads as TGTGCCAGCAGGACGACTAGCGGGAGGCCCTGGGATACGCAGTATTTT. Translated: CASRTTSGRPWDTQYF.

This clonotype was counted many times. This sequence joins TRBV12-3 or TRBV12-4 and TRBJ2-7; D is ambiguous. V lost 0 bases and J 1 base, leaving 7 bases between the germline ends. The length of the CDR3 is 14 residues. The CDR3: CASSLADHSYEQYF. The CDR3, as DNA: TGTGCCAGCAGTTTAGCGGACCATTCCTACGAGCAGTACTTC.

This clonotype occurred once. The CDR3 region is CASSTGDRAGDGYTF. The CDR3 nucleotides read TGTGCCAGCAGCACTGGGGATAGGGCGGGAGATGGCTACACCTTC. V and J are TRBV11-2 and TRBJ1-2; no reliable D call. Germline CDR1 is SGHAT and CDR2 is FQNNGV. The V and J ends lost 5 bases and 6 bases respectively, with 19 bases between them. The CDR3 has 15 amino acids.

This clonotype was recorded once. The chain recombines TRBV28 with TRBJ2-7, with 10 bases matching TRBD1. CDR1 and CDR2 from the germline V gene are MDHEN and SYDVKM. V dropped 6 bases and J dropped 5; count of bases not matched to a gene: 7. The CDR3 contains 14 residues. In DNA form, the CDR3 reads TGTGCCAGCAGCCGTCCCGGGACAGGGGACGAGCAGTACTTC. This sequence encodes CASSRPGTGDEQYF.

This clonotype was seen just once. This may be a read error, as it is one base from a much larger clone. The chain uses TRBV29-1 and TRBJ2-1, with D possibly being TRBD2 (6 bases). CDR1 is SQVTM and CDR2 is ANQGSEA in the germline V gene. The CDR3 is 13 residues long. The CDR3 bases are TGCAGCGTTGAGGGAGGATCGATCAATGATCAGTTCTTC. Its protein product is CSVEGGSINDQFF.

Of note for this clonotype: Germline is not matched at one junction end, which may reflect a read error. CDR3 in DNA: TGTGCCAGCAGCATGGAAGTCCAAGAGATCCAGTACTTC. Its protein product is CASSMEVQEIQYF. The chain carries TRBV5-4 and TRBJ2-5; D uncertain. Per the germline V gene, CDR1 is SGHNT and CDR2 is YYREEE (reference sequence). This CDR3 is built from 13 residues.

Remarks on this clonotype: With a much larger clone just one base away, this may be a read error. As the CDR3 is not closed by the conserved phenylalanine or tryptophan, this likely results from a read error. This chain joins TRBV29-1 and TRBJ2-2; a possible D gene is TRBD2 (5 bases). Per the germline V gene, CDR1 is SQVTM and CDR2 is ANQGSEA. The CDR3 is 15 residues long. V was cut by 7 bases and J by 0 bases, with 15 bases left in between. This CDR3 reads CSAPLSGANTGELFL. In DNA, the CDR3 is TGCAGCGCCCCCCTGTCCGGGGCGAACACCGGGGAGCTGTTTTTA.

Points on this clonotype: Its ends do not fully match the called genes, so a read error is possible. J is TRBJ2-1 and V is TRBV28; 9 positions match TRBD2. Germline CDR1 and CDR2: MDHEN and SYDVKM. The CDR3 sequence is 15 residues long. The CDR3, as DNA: TGTGTCAGCAACCTAATAGCGGGAGTTTCGGAGGAGCAGTTCTTC. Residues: CVSNLIAGVSEEQFF.

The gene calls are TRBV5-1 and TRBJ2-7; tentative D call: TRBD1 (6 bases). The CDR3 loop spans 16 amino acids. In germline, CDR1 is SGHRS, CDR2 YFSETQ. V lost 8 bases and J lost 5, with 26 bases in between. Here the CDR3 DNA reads TGCGCCAGTAACCCGACAGGACAAACCCTTTTCAACGAGCAGTACTTC. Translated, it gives CASNPTGQTLFNEQYF.